This T cell receptor beta chain is from a study of metastatic and nonmetastatic thyroid tumors. Study details: Malignant thyroid and benign thyroid patients provided blood and tumor or nodule tissue whose repertoires were compared. Study-wide points: Reported TCR beta diversity, measured in blood and tumor, was significantly higher for malignant thyroid tumors than for benign nodules.

TCRdb reanalyzed the PCR reads via MiXCR. The data contain fewer than 70,000 clones, 25% to 30% of them seen just once; the ten biggest clones take up about 15%. The length of the CDR3 is 15 residues. Germline CDR1 and CDR2: MNHNS and SASEGT. V lost 6 bases and J lost 6, with 18 bases in between. Ahead of thyroid surgery, no patient had received treatment of any kind. The table lists this clone with a few counts. Its specificity is not known. This sequence originates from a female donor with papillary thyroid cancer or a benign thyroid nodule (not recorded which). Some clones in this sample may be carry-over from other donors' samples. This chain joins TRBV6-1 and TRBJ2-1; weak D call: TRBD1 (5 bases). Sequenced input: blood. This chain's CDR3 is CASRPDSLASNEQFF. CDR3 nucleotides: TGTGCCAGCAGACCCGACAGTCTGGCATCCAATGAGCAGTTCTTC.